This T cell receptor beta chain was obtained from a study of cytomegalovirus exposure and HLA in healthy donors. The study's findings and limits: Association of a missense DCLRE1C variant with TCR beta V- and J-gene trimming was reported in a later analysis. A later analysis reportedly found that, within productive TCRs, an Asian-associated ancestry cluster had fewer N-insertions than the mean observed across the approximately 700 donors. Among TCR beta chains, those listed as cytomegalovirus-associated numbered around 180.

Looked up from germline, CDR1 is SGHVS and CDR2 is FQNEAQ. The CDR3 runs to 13 residues. The J segment lost 4 bases and the V segment lost 4 bases, leaving 4 bases of the junction unmatched. The PCR employed 60 Vbeta primers together with 13 Jbeta primers. Data came from immunoSEQ multiplex PCR; TCRdb stores just in-frame clones and leaves some out. Of around 110,000 clones listed, around 77% are singletons. Notes on this clone: Its antigen remains unidentified.

This chain joins TRBV7-8 and TRBJ2-7, with 7 bases fitting TRBD2. The sample taken for sequencing was PBMCs. The receptor's source is a male donor in good health and CMV-seronegative. The CDR3 region is CASSWRREYEQYF. The DNA of the CDR3 is TGTGCCAGCAGCTGGAGGCGGGAGTACGAGCAGTACTTC.